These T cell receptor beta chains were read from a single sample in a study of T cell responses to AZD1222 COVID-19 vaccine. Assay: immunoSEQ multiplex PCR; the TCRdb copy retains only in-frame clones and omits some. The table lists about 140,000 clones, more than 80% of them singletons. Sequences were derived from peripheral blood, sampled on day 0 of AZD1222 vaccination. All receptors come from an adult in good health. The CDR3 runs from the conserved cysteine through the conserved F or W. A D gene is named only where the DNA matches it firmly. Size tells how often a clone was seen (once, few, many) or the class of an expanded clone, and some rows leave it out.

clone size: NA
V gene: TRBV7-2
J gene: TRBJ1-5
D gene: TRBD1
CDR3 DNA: TGTGCCAGCAGCTTAACAGGGGATAGCAATCAGCCCCAGCATTTT
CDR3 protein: CASSLTGDSNQPQHF

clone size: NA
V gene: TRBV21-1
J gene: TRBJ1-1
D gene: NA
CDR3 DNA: TGTGCCAGCAGCAAAGAAGCCCGGGGCAGGACAAACGCTGAAGCTTTCTTT
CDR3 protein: CASSKEARGRTNAEAFF

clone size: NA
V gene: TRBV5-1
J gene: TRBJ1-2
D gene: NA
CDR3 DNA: TGCGCCAGCAGCTTCCAAAGAGGGGGTAACTATGGCTACACCTTC
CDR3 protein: CASSFQRGGNYGYTF

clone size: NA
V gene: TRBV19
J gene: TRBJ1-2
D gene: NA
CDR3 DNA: TGTGCCAGTAGTATTCAGGGTGCTTTCTATGGCTACACCTTC
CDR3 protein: CASSIQGAFYGYTF

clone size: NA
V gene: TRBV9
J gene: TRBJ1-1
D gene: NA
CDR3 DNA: TGTGCCAGCAGCGCTCTACAGGAGATAAACACTGAAGCTTTCTTT
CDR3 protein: CASSALQEINTEAFF

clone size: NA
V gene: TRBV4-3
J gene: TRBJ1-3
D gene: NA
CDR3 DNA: TGCGCCAGCAGCCAAGAAGGGTGGAGTCGGCGAAACACCATATATTTT
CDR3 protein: CASSQEGWSRRNTIYF

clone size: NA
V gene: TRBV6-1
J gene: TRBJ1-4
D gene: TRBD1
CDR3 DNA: TGTGCCAGCAGTGAACCGGGACAGGGCCCGTTTTTT
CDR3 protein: CASSEPGQGPFF

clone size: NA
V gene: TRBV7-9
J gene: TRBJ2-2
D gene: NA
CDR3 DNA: TGTGCCAGCAGCTTAGAAGGGGCGTGGGGGAACACCGGGGAGCTGTTTTTT
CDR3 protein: CASSLEGAWGNTGELFF

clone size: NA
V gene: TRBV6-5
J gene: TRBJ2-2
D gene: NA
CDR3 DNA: TGTGCCAGCAGTCGGGGACGGACGAACACCGGGGAGCTGTTTTTT
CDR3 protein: CASSRGRTNTGELFF

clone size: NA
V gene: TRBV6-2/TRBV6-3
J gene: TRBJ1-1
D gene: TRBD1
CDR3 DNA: TGTGCCAGCAGTTACCCCGGGACAGGGGGGGGTGAAGCTTTCTTT
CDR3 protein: CASSYPGTGGGEAFF

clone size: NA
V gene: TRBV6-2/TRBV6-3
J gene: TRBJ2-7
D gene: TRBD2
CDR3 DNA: TGTGCCAGCAGCTTCGGGACTAGCCACGAGCAGTACTTC
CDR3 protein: CASSFGTSHEQYF

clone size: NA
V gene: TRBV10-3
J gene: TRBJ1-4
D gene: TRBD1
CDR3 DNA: TGTGCCATCAGTGAGCACGGACAGGGCGGTGAAAAACTGTTTTTT
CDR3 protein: CAISEHGQGGEKLFF

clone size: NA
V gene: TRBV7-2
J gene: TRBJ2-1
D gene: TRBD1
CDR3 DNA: TGTGCCAGCAGCTTAGGGTACAGGGGGTTTGGCAATGAGCAGTTCTTC
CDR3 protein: CASSLGYRGFGNEQFF

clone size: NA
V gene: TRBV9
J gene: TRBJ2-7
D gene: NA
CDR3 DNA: TGTGCCAGCAGCCCGGAGGGTCACGAGCAGTACTTC
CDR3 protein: CASSPEGHEQYF

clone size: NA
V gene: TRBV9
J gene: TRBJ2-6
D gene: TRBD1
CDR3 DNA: TGTGCCAGCAGCGACCCACGGACAGGTGGGGCCAACGTCCTGACTTTC
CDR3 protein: CASSDPRTGGANVLTF

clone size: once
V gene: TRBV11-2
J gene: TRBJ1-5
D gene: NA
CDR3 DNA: TGTGCCAGCAGCTTAGAAAGTGGGGGGCTGGGGCCCCAGCATTTT
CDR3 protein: CASSLESGGLGPQHF

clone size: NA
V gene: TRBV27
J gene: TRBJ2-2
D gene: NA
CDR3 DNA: TGTGCCAGCAGTCTCATCCCAGGGGTCGGGGAGCTGTTTTTT
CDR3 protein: CASSLIPGVGELFF

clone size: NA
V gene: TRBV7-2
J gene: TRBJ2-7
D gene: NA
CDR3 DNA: TGTGCCAGCAGCTCAGGTGCCGGCTACGAGCAGTACTTC
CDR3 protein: CASSSGAGYEQYF

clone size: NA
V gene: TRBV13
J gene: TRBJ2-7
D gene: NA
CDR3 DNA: TGTGCCAGCAGCTTAGCCCGGAAGAGCTCCTACGAGCAGTACTTC
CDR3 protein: CASSLARKSSYEQYF

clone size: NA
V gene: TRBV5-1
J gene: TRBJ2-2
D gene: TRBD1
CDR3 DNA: TGCGCCAGCAGCTCCCCGGGACAGACCTCGAACACCGGGGAGCTGTTTTTT
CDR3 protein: CASSSPGQTSNTGELFF

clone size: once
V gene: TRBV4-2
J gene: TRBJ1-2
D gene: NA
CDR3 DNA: TGTGCCAGCAGCCAAGATGGGGAGATCCACTATGGCTACACCTTC
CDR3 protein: CASSQDGEIHYGYTF